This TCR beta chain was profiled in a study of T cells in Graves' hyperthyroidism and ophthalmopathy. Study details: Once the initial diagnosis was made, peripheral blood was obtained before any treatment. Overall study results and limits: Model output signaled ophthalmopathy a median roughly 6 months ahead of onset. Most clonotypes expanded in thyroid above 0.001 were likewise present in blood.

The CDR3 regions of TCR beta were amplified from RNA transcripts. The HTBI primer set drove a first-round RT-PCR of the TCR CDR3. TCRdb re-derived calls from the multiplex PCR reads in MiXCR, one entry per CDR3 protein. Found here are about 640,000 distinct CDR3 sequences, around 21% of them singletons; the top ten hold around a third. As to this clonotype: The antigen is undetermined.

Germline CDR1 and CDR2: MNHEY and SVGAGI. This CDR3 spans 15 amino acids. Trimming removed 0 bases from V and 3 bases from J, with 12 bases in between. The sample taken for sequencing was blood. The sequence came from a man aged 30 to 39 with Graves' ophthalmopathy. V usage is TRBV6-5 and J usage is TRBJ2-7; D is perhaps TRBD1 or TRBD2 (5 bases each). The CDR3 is CASSYSSGPYYEQYF. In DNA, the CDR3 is TGTGCCAGCAGTTACTCGTCGGGGCCCTACTACGAGCAGTACTTC.